This record concerns one T cell receptor beta chain sequence. Its specificity is not known. Donor samples were obtained from healthy Caucasian individuals from Russia, aged 6 to 90. The data derive from a study of blood T cells in healthy people across ages. CDR3 size: 16 residues. Germline assignment: CDR1 SQVTM and CDR2 ANQGSEA. V lost 5 bases, J lost 2 bases, and 20 bases lay in between. A second about 6 to 12 cycle PCR used barcoded and J-beta primers. Each sample provided no less than 2.5 million CDR3-containing paired-end reads. TCRdb recomputed calls from the 5' RACE reads with MiXCR, one row per CDR3 protein. Among around 850,000 distinct CDR3 sequences listed, about 34% were seen once. Findings and caveats of the study: Both higher diversity and more naive CD4+ cells marked long-lived donors when set against aged donors.

This sequence originates from a man aged 18-30 years in good health. The gene calls are TRBV29-1 and TRBJ2-3, with D possibly TRBD2 on 6 matching bases. Source material: blood. The CDR3 nucleotides are TGCAGCGTTCTCGAGGCGGAGGGGCCAAACACAGATACGCAGTATTTT. Protein sequence: CSVLEAEGPNTDTQYF.